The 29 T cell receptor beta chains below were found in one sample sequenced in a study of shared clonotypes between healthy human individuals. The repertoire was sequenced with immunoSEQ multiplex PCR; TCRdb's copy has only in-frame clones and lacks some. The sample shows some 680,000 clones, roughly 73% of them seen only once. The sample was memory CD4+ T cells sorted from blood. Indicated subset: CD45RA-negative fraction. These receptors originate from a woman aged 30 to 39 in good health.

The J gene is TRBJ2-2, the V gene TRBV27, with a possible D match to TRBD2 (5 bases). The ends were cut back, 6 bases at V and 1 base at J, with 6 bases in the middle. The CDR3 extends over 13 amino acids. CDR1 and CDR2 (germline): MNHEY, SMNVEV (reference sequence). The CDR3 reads CASRLENTGELFF. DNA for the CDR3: TGTGCCAGCAGACTAGAGAACACCGGGGAGCTGTTTTTT.

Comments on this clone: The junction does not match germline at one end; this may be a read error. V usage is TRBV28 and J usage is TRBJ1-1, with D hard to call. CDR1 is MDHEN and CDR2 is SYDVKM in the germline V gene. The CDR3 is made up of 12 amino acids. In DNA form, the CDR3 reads TGTGCCAGCAGTACCCCGACCGGCCTGGCTCTCTTT. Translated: CASSTPTGLALF.

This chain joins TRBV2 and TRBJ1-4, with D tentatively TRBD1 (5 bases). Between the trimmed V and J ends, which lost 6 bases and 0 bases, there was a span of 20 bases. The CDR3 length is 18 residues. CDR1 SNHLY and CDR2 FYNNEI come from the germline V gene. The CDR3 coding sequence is TGTGCCAGCAGCAAGAAGATGGGGGTGTCGGCAACTAATGAAAAACTGTTTTTT. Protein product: CASSKKMGVSATNEKLFF.

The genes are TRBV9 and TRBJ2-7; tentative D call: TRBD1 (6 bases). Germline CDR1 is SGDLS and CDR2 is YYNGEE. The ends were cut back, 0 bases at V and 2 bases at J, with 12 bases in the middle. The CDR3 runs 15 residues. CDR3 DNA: TGTGCCAGCAGCGTAGAGGCAGGGGCGGCCTACGAGCAGTACTTC. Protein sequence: CASSVEAGAAYEQYF. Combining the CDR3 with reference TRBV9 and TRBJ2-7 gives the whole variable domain DSGVTQTPKHLITATGQRVTLRCSPRSGDLSVYWYQQSLDQGLQFLIQYYNGEERAKGNILERFSAQQFPDLHSELNLSSLELGDSALYFCASSVEAGAAYEQYFGPGTRLTVT.

The CDR3 here is CASSLGTSGLVTQYF. CDR3 nucleotides: TGCGCCAGCAGCTTGGGGACTAGCGGGTTGGTGACGCAGTATTTT. This sequence joins TRBV5-1 and TRBJ2-3; 11 nucleotides line up with TRBD2. The CDR3 consists of 15 residues. Germline V CDR1 and CDR2: SGHRS, YFSETQ. J was trimmed by 9 bases and V by 0 bases; bases with no gene match: 6.

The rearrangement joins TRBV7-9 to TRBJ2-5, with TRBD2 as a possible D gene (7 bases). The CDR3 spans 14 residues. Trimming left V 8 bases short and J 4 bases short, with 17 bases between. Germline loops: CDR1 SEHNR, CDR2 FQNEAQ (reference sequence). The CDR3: CASSPGGGRETQYF. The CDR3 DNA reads TGTGCCAGCTCTCCTGGGGGCGGGAGAGAGACCCAGTACTTC. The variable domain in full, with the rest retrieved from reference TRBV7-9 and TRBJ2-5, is DTGVSQNPRHKITKRGQNVTFRCDPISEHNRLYWYRQTLGQGPEFLTYFQNEAQLEKSRLLSDRFSAERPKGSFSTLEIQRTEQGDSAMYLCASSPGGGRETQYFGPGTRLLVL.

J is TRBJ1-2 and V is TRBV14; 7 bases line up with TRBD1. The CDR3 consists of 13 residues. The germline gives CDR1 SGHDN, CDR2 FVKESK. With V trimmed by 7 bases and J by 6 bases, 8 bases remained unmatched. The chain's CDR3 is CASTGQLTDGYTF. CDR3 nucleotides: TGTGCCAGCACGGGACAGCTAACCGATGGCTACACCTTC.

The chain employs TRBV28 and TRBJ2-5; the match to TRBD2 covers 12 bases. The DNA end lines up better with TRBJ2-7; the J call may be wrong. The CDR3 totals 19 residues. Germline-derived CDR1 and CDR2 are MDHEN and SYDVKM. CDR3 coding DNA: TGTGCCAGCAGTTTGTCGGACGCCCTCCTAGCGGGAGGGCCGAACGAGCAGTACTTC. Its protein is CASSLSDALLAGGPNEQYF.

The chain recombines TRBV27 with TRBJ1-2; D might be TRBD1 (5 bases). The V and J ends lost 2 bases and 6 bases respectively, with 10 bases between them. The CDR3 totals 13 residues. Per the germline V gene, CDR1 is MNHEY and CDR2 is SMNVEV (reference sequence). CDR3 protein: CASSLQGEDGYTF. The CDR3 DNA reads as TGTGCCAGCAGTTTACAGGGAGAGGATGGCTACACCTTC.

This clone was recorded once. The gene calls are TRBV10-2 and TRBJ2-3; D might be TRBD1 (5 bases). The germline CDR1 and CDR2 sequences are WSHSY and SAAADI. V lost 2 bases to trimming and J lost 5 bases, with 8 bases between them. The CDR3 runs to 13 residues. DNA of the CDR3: TGCGCCAGCAGTGAGCAGGGCCAAGATACGCAGTATTTT. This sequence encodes CASSEQGQDTQYF.

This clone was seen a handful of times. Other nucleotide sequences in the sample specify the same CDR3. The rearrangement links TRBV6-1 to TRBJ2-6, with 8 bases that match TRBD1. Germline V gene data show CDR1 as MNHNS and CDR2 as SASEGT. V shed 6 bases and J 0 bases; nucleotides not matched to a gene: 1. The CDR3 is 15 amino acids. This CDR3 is CASRTGGSGANVLTF. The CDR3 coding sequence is TGTGCCAGCAGAACAGGGGGCTCTGGGGCCAACGTCCTGACTTTC.

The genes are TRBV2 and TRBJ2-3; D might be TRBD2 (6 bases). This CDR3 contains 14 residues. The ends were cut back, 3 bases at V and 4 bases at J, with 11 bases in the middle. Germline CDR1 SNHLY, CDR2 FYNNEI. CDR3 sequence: CASSERVAADTQYF. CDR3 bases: TGTGCCAGCAGTGAGCGGGTAGCGGCAGATACGCAGTATTTT.

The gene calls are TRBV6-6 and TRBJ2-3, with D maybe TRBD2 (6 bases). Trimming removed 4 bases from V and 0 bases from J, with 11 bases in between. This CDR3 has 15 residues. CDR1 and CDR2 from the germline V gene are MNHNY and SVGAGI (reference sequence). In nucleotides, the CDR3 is TGTGCCAGCAGTTTCTCCGGGACTAGCACAGATACGCAGTATTTT. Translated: CASSFSGTSTDTQYF.

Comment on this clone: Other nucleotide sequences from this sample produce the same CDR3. Here the CDR3 reads CASSSGLSQETQYF. The CDR3 DNA sequence: TGTGCCAGCAGCTCGGGACTTTCCCAGGAGACCCAGTACTTC. V gene TRBV5-4 combines with J gene TRBJ2-5, with D perhaps matching TRBD2 (6 bases). Germline loops: CDR1 SGHNT, CDR2 YYREEE (reference sequence). The CDR3 totals 14 residues. The V gene lost 3 bases and the J gene lost 5 bases, with 14 bases spanning the gap. Complete variable domain (other parts from reference TRBV5-4 and TRBJ2-5): ETGVTQSPTHLIKTRGQQVTLRCSSQSGHNTVSWYQQALGQGPQFIFQYYREEENGRGNFPPRFSGLQFPNYSSELNVNALELDDSALYLCASSSGLSQETQYFGPGTRLLVL.

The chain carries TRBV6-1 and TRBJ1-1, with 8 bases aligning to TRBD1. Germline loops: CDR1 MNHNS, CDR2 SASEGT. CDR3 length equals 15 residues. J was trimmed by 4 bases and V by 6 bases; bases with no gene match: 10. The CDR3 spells CASRQGAPGGTEAFF. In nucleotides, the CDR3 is TGTGCCAGCAGGCAGGGGGCCCCCGGGGGCACTGAAGCTTTCTTT.

Here the CDR3 reads CASSVRETFEETQYF. Here the CDR3 DNA reads TGTGCCAGCAGCGTCCGGGAAACTTTCGAAGAGACCCAGTACTTC. The genes are TRBV9 and TRBJ2-5, with D possibly TRBD2 on 5 matching bases. Germline V lookup: CDR1 SGDLS, CDR2 YYNGEE. CDR3 length: 15 residues. V was pared by 2 bases and J by 3 bases, with 14 bases between. Together with reference TRBV9 and TRBJ2-5, the CDR3 gives the full variable domain: DSGVTQTPKHLITATGQRVTLRCSPRSGDLSVYWYQQSLDQGLQFLIQYYNGEERAKGNILERFSAQQFPDLHSELNLSSLELGDSALYFCASSVRETFEETQYFGPGTRLLVL.

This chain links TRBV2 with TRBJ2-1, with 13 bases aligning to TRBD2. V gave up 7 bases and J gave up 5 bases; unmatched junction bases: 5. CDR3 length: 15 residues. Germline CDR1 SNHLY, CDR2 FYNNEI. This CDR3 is CASTRTSGGNNEQFF. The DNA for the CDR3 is TGTGCCAGCACCAGGACTAGCGGGGGTAACAATGAGCAGTTCTTC.

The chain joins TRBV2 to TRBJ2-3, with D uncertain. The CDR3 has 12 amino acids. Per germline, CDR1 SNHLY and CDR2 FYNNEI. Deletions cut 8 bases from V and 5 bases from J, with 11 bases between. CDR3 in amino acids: CASSASRDTQYF. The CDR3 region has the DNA TGTGCCAGCTCCGCTTCACGAGATACGCAGTATTTT.

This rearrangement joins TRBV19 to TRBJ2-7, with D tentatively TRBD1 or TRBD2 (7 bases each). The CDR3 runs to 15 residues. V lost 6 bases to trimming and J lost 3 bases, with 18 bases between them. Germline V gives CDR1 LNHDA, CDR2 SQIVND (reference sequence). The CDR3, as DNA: TGTGCCAGTAGAGGTGGTGCAGGGGGGGACTACGAGCAGTACTTC. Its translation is CASRGGAGGDYEQYF.

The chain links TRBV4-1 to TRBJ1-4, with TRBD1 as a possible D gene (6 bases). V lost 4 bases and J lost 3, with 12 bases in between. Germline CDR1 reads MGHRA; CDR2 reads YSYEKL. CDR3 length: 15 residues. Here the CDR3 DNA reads TGCGCCAGCAGCCCGGGACATTCGGCTAATGAAAAACTGTTTTTT. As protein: CASSPGHSANEKLFF.

CDR3 in amino acids: CASSPSDVTDTQYF. The CDR3 DNA is TGTGCCAGCAGTCCATCGGACGTCACAGATACGCAGTATTTT. The V call is TRBV27, the J call TRBJ2-3, with unresolved D. CDR1 MNHEY and CDR2 SMNVEV come from the germline V gene (reference sequence). CDR3 length: 14 residues. Trimming left V 5 bases short and J 2 bases short, with 11 bases between.

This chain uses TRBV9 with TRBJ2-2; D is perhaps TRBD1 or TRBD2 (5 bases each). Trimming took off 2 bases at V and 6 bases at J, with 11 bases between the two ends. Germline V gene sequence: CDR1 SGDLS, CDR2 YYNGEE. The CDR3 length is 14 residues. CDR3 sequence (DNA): TGTGCCAGCAGCGTCCAGGGAGTCGCCGGGGAGCTGTTTTTT. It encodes CASSVQGVAGELFF.

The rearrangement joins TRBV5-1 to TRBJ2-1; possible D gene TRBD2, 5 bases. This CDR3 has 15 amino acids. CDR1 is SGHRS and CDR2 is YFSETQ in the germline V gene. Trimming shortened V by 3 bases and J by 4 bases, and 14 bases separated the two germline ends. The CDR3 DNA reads TGCGCCAGCAGCTCGGACTTCCCCGCATACAATGAGCAGTTCTTC. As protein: CASSSDFPAYNEQFF.

CDR3 DNA sequence: TGTGCCGCGGGCACAGATACGCAGTATTTT. This encodes CAAGTDTQYF. The chain employs TRBV13 and TRBJ2-3; D gene ambiguous. This CDR3 has 10 amino acids. Germline V CDR1 and CDR2: PRHDT, FYEKMQ (reference sequence). V lost 11 bases and J 1 base, leaving 4 bases between the germline ends.

Written as DNA, the CDR3 is TGTGCCAGCTCACCACGTCTCTCCTTCAGGGACACTGAAGCTTTCTTT. Protein sequence: CASSPRLSFRDTEAFF. The rearrangement links TRBV18 to TRBJ1-1; D might be TRBD1 (5 bases). CDR1 and CDR2 (germline): KGHSH, LQKENI. V was clipped by 1 base and J by 3 bases, with 15 bases between them. The CDR3 has 16 amino acids.

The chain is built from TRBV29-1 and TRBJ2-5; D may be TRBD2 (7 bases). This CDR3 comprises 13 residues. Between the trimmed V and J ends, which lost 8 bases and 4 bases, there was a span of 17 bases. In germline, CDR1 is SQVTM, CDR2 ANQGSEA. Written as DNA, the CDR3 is TGCAGCACTGGGGGGGGCGTTTCAGAGACCCAGTACTTC. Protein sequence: CSTGGGVSETQYF.

The CDR3 bases are TGTGCCAGCAGTGAATCTAAGGAATCCTCTGGAAACACCATATATTTT. It specifies CASSESKESSGNTIYF. The V gene is TRBV25-1, the J gene TRBJ1-3; unclear D gene. The germline gives CDR1 MGHDK, CDR2 SYGVNS. The CDR3 contains 16 residues. V was clipped by 1 base and J by 0 bases, with 10 bases between them.

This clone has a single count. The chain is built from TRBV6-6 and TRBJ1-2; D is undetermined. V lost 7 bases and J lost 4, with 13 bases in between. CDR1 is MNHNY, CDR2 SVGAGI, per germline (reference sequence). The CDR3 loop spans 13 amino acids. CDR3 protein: CASTSMRIYGYTF. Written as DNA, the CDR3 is TGTGCCAGCACCTCCATGCGGATCTATGGCTACACCTTC.

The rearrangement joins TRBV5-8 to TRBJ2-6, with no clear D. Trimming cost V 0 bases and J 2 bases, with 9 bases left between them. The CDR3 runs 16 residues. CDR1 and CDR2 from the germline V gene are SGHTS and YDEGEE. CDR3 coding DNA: TGTGCCAGCAGCTTGGGTTCCGTGGCTGGGGCCAACGTCCTGACTTTC. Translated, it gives CASSLGSVAGANVLTF. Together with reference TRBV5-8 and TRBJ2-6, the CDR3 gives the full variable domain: EAGVTQSPTHLIKTRGQQATLRCSPISGHTSVYWYQQALGLGLQFLLWYDEGEERNRGNFPPRFSGRQFPNYSSELNVNALELEDSALYLCASSLGSVAGANVLTFGAGSRLTVL.